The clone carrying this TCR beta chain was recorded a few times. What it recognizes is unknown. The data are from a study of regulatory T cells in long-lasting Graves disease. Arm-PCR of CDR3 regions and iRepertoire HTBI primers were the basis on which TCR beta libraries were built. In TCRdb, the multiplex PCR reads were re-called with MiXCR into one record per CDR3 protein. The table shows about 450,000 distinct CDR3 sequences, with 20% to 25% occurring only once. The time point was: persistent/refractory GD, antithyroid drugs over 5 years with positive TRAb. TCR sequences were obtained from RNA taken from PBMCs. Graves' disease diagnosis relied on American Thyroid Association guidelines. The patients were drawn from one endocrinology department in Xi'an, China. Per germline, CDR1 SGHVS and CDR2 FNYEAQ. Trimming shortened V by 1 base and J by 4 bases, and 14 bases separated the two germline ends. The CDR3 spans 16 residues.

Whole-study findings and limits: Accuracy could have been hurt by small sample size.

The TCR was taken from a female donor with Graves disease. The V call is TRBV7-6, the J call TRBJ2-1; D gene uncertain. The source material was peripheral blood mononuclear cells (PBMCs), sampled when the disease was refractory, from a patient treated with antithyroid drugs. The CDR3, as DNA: TGTGCCAGCAGCTTAGAAGTTAGCTCCGATTACAATGAGCAGTTCTTC. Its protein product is CASSLEVSSDYNEQFF.